This T cell receptor (beta chain) was sequenced during a study of cytomegalovirus exposure and HLA in healthy donors. Findings and limits, study-wide: The classifier was said to identify cytomegalovirus status with high specificity and sensitivity. The dataset shows that most TCR sequences were rare, while some public TCRs occurred in many donors.

The CDR3 is made up of 14 amino acids. Germline lookup yields CDR1 SGHTA and CDR2 FQGTGA. Trimming took 2 bases from V and 10 from J; bases not matched to a gene: 10. This clone came up once. The antigen is not known. No CMV serostatus entry exists for this donor. The PCR used 60 Vbeta and 13 Jbeta primers. Sequencing used immunoSEQ multiplex PCR; TCRdb keeps in-frame clones, though not all of them. This sample has 42,000 or so clones, with roughly half found just once. The rearrangement joins TRBV7-3 to TRBJ2-5, with TRBD2 matching over 7 bases. The sequencing input was PBMCs. This clonotype originated in a human donor in good health. The CDR3 loop reads CASSLLGSAGDQYF. CDR3 in DNA: TGTGCCAGCAGCTTATTGGGGTCCGCGGGGGACCAGTACTTC. The full variable domain, in which reference TRBV7-3 and TRBJ2-5 provide the parts outside the CDR3, is GAGVSQTPSNKVTEKGKYVELRCDPISGHTALYWYRQSLGQGPEFLIYFQGTGAADDSGLPNDRFFAVRPEGSVSTLKIQRTERGDSAVYLCASSLLGSAGDQYFGPGTRLLVL.